This entry describes one TCR beta chain. This CDR3 contains 19 residues. Libraries were prepared by immunoSEQ multiplex PCR; TCRdb keeps only in-frame clonotypes and omits some of them. This sample yields about 58,000 clones, of which 80% to 85% are seen a single time; about 9.2% belongs to the top ten. These data come from a study of blood T cell repertoires in COVID-19. Study-level background: Whether acute or convalescent, the COVID-19 samples came from the United States, Italy and Spain.

Sample: peripheral blood. The chain has TRBV21-1 and TRBJ2-7; the table's D gene call, TRBD2, was not cross checked with the DNA. TRBV21-1 is listed as a pseudogene. The receptor was derived from an older man with COVID-19, enrolled during active disease. The CDR3 coding sequence is TGTGCCAGCAGCAAAGTCCCTCTAGCGCGCGGAGGTACGCCTTACGAGCAGTACGTC. Protein sequence: CASSKVPLARGGTPYEQYV.